These T cell receptor beta chains were read from a single sample in a study of Graves' ophthalmopathy and Graves' hyperthyroidism. From the multiplex PCR reads, TCRdb called clonotypes with MiXCR, one entry per CDR3 protein. Of fewer than 350,000 distinct CDR3 sequences listed, 17% were seen once; the top ten hold over 9%. Sequencing was done on a sample of peripheral blood. The origin of the receptors is an adult man with Graves' ophthalmopathy. Both conserved end residues are part of each CDR3. Each record gives: clone size, V gene, J gene, D gene, CDR3 protein, CDR3 DNA. D genes are given only for firm matches. Clone size, where shown, is once, few, many, or a class for clones that have expanded.

>many|TRBV5-1|TRBJ2-3|TRBD2
CASSQGLAGASTDTQYF
TGCGCCAGCAGCCAAGGACTAGCGGGAGCTTCAACAGATACGCAGTATTTT
>.|TRBV6-1|TRBJ1-5|.
CASSESTGNQPQHF
TGTGCCAGCAGTGAATCGACTGGAAATCAGCCCCAGCATTTT
>many|TRBV30|TRBJ2-7|TRBD1
CACWDSSYEQYF
TGTGCCTGCTGGGACAGCTCCTACGAGCAGTACTTC
>many|TRBV29-1|TRBJ2-5|TRBD2
CSASGGNQETQYF
TGCAGCGCCAGCGGGGGAAACCAAGAGACCCAGTACTTC
>many|TRBV28|TRBJ2-3|TRBD2
CASSSGTSGHTDTQYF
TGTGCCAGCAGCTCCGGGACTAGCGGTCACACAGATACGCAGTATTTT
>many|TRBV10-1|TRBJ1-6|.
CASSERTTGPPPHF
TGCGCCAGCAGTGAAAGGACTACAGGACCACCCCCCCACTTT
>many|TRBV15|TRBJ1-1|TRBD1
CATSTGGRDRGPLNTEAFF
TGTGCCACCAGCACAGGGGGCCGGGACAGGGGCCCCCTGAACACTGAAGCTTTCTTT
>many|TRBV20-1|TRBJ2-2|TRBD2
CSALAGVTSNTGELFF
TGCAGTGCCCTAGCGGGAGTTACGTCGAACACCGGGGAGCTGTTTTTT
>many|TRBV6-2/TRBV6-3|TRBJ2-6|.
CASTTPMISGANVLTF
TGTGCCAGCACCACCCCAATGATCTCTGGGGCCAACGTCCTGACTTTC
>many|TRBV20-1|TRBJ2-7|TRBD2
CSATGLAGLLSEQYF
TGCAGTGCAACCGGACTAGCGGGACTGCTTAGCGAGCAGTACTTC
>many|TRBV6-2/TRBV6-3|TRBJ1-5|.
CASSWLRDSNQPQHF
TGTGCCAGCAGTTGGCTTCGGGATAGCAATCAGCCCCAGCATTTT
>.|TRBV28|TRBJ1-3|.
CASSDRTGTFSGNTIYF
TGTGCCAGCAGCGATCGAACCGGGACCTTCTCTGGAAACACCATATATTTT
>many|TRBV28|TRBJ1-5|.
CALAGFSNQPQHF
TGTGCCCTGGCGGGTTTTAGCAATCAGCCCCAGCATTTT
>many|TRBV10-3|TRBJ1-1|TRBD1
CAIRAGGRTTEAFF
TGTGCCATCAGGGCAGGGGGAAGAACCACTGAAGCTTTCTTT
>many|TRBV7-8|TRBJ1-1|.
CASSLFGQEAFF
TGTGCCAGCAGCTTATTTGGGCAGGAAGCTTTCTTT
>many|TRBV27|TRBJ2-7|.
CASSAIAGSYEQYF
TGTGCCAGCAGTGCGATCGCCGGCTCCTACGAGCAGTACTTC
>few|TRBV6-1|TRBJ2-7|TRBD1
CASSVRQGAYEQYF
TGTGCCAGCAGTGTAAGACAGGGGGCCTACGAGCAGTACTTC
>many|TRBV20-1|TRBJ2-7|.
CSARVRQTYEQYF
TGCAGTGCTAGAGTTCGACAGACCTACGAGCAGTACTTC
>many|TRBV4-1|TRBJ1-2|TRBD1
CASSQRQGVSNYGYTF
TGCGCCAGCAGCCAACGACAGGGGGTCTCTAACTATGGCTACACCTTC
>many|TRBV30|TRBJ2-7|.
CAWKPRGTSSYEQYF
TGTGCCTGGAAACCCAGAGGGACATCTTCCTACGAGCAGTACTTC
>many|TRBV28|TRBJ1-1|.
CASSLWAGSRTEAFF
TGTGCCAGCAGTTTATGGGCAGGGAGTAGGACTGAAGCTTTCTTT
>.|TRBV6-2/TRBV6-3|TRBJ2-5|TRBD2
CASRVSGKGETQYF
TGTGCCAGCAGAGTTAGCGGGAAGGGTGAGACCCAGTACTTC
>many|TRBV12-3/TRBV12-4|TRBJ1-1|.
CASSSTLGVVTEAFF
TGTGCCAGCAGTTCCACACTCGGGGTGGTCACTGAAGCTTTCTTT
>many|TRBV29-1|TRBJ2-7|.
CSVEEGGAHEQYF
TGCAGCGTTGAAGAGGGGGGAGCCCACGAGCAGTACTTC
>many|TRBV27|TRBJ1-1|.
CASRGVGEGDTEAFF
TGTGCCAGCAGGGGGGTAGGGGAGGGGGACACTGAAGCTTTCTTT
>many|TRBV5-5|TRBJ2-2|TRBD2
CASSNGLVLGELFF
TGTGCCAGCAGCAACGGACTAGTATTAGGGGAGCTGTTTTTT